Sequencing of this TCR beta chain was carried out in a study of blood T cell repertoires in COVID-19. Background on the study: From the United States, Italy and Spain came samples of acute and convalescent COVID-19. Nucleic acid was either cDNA or gDNA, and it came from T cells, B-cell-depleted T cells, or PBMCs.

Per the germline V gene, CDR1 is SGHRS and CDR2 is YFSETQ. Trimming removed 9 bases from V and 1 base from J, with 13 bases in between. The CDR3 totals 13 residues. As originally analysed: Cell counts per sample came from amplifying reference gene primers. Only in-frame clones appear in the TCRdb table, and some are missing; sequencing was by immunoSEQ multiplex PCR. V and J calls and clone size are copied from that table; D and trimming were computed from the DNA. The sample includes over 200,000 clones, roughly 86% of them seen just once. The genes are TRBV5-1 and TRBJ1-1; D is uncertain. This clonotype was sampled from a middle-aged man who had recovered from COVID-19. What was sequenced was peripheral blood. Here the CDR3 DNA reads TGCGCCACCAAAACACCGGGGAACACTGAAGCTTTCTTT. Encoded protein: CATKTPGNTEAFF. The full variable domain, in which reference TRBV5-1 and TRBJ1-1 provide the parts outside the CDR3, is KAGVTQTPRYLIKTRGQQVTLSCSPISGHRSVSWYQQTPGQGLQFLFEYFSETQRNKGNFPGRFSGRQFSNSRSEMNVSTLELGDSALYLCATKTPGNTEAFFGQGTRLTVV.